This is a list of T cell receptor beta chains from one sample in a study of T cells in Graves' hyperthyroidism and ophthalmopathy. TCRdb re-called the multiplex PCR reads through MiXCR, storing one row per CDR3 protein. This table holds approximately 590,000 distinct CDR3 sequences, more than 15% found once. The sequencing sample was made of blood. Receptors originate from a woman under 40 with Graves' hyperthyroidism. The CDR3 runs from the conserved cysteine through the conserved F or W. The D gene is left open where the match is weak. Expanded clones get a size class; other rows say once, few or many, or leave the size out.

D gene	V gene	clone size	J gene	CDR3 protein	CDR3 DNA
NA	TRBV6-4	NA	TRBJ1-1	CASSDSRTDLAAFF	TGTGCCAGCAGTGACTCTCGGACGGATCTCGCGGCTTTCTTT
NA	TRBV11-2	many	TRBJ2-2	CASSALPRRMNTGELFF	TGTGCCAGCAGCGCACTTCCGAGACGGATGAACACCGGGGAGCTGTTTTTT
NA	TRBV27	many	TRBJ2-3	CASSLIVGVHKSTDTQYF	TGTGCCAGCAGTTTAATCGTCGGAGTTCACAAGAGCACAGATACGCAGTATTTT
NA	TRBV3-1	few	TRBJ1-6	CASSHTGPGDSPLHF	TGTGCCAGCAGCCACACGGGTCCAGGGGATTCACCCCTCCACTTT
NA	TRBV7-2	many	TRBJ1-1	CASSTSSNTEAFF	TGTGCCAGCAGCACGAGCTCAAACACTGAAGCTTTCTTT
NA	TRBV6-2/TRBV6-3	NA	TRBJ2-3	CASDEGSDTQYF	TGTGCCAGCGACGAGGGGTCAGATACGCAGTATTTT
NA	TRBV15	NA	TRBJ1-4	CATSRDRGAEKLFF	TGTGCCACCAGCAGAGACAGGGGCGCGGAAAAACTGTTTTTT
TRBD1	TRBV7-3	NA	TRBJ1-3	CASSPPGTDSGNTIYF	TGTGCCAGCAGCCCCCCCGGGACAGACTCTGGAAACACCATATATTTT
NA	TRBV19	few	TRBJ1-1	CASSIALRTTNTEAFF	TGTGCCAGTAGTATTGCCCTCAGGACGACGAACACTGAAGCTTTCTTT
NA	TRBV7-2	many	TRBJ1-3	CASSLALSGRPSGNTIYF	TGTGCCAGCAGCTTAGCGCTTAGTGGGAGGCCCTCTGGAAACACCATATATTTT
NA	TRBV20-1	many	TRBJ2-1	CSALALSTGAVHEQFF	TGCAGTGCTCTCGCCCTTAGTACGGGAGCTGTCCATGAGCAGTTCTTC
NA	TRBV12-3/TRBV12-4	NA	TRBJ2-6	CASNDRDFSSGANVLTF	TGTGCCAGCAATGACCGGGACTTTAGCTCTGGGGCCAACGTCCTGACTTTC
NA	TRBV3-1	many	TRBJ2-7	CASSNDRVLQGEQYF	TGTGCCAGCAGCAACGACCGGGTCCTTCAAGGCGAGCAGTACTTC
NA	TRBV12-3/TRBV12-4	many	TRBJ1-2	CASSSFVGIGGYTF	TGTGCCAGCAGCTCTTTTGTCGGAATTGGGGGCTACACCTTC
TRBD2	TRBV12-3/TRBV12-4	many	TRBJ2-7	CASSPKPGLAEYEQYF	TGTGCCAGCAGTCCAAAGCCGGGACTAGCGGAGTACGAGCAGTACTTC
NA	TRBV27	NA	TRBJ2-7	CASSLSSGDYEQYF	TGTGCCAGCAGTTTATCATCAGGAGACTACGAGCAGTACTTC
TRBD2	TRBV28	few	TRBJ2-7	CASSLSGLAGEQYF	TGTGCCAGCAGTTTATCCGGACTAGCGGGAGAGCAGTACTTC
NA	TRBV20-1	many	TRBJ1-1	CSALRQENTEAFF	TGCAGTGCCCTGAGACAGGAGAACACTGAAGCTTTCTTT